This entry lists 7 T cell receptor beta chains sequenced from one sample in a study of blood T cell repertoires in COVID-19. Sequencing was performed with immunoSEQ multiplex PCR; in TCRdb, only in-frame clones are kept and a portion is missing. The sample lists fewer than 150,000 clones, roughly 80% occurring once. What was sequenced was peripheral blood. These receptors were collected from a woman aged 50 to 60 with acute or convalescent COVID-19.

This chain links TRBV5-5 with TRBJ2-7, with 7 bases lining up with TRBD1. Unmatched junction bases numbered 5, after V lost 0 bases and J lost 2 bases. The CDR3 is 15 amino acids. Germline V gene data show CDR1 as SGHKS and CDR2 as YYEKEE (reference sequence). The CDR3, as DNA: TGTGCCAGCAGCTTGGAACAGGGGCCCACCTACGAGCAGTACTTC. This encodes CASSLEQGPTYEQYF.

The V call is TRBV3-1 (or the pseudogene TRBV3-2), the J call TRBJ2-7, with 8 bases lining up with TRBD2. The CDR3 has 15 residues. The germline V gene has CDR1 LGHDT and CDR2 YNNKEL (reference sequence). Germline trimming cut 6 bases from V and 7 bases from J; bases unmatched to any gene: 14. The CDR3 DNA reads as TGTGCCAGCAGTTTCCGGAGTAGCGGGGAAGGTGAGCAGTACTTC. It encodes CASSFRSSGEGEQYF.

The chain carries TRBV3-1 (or the pseudogene TRBV3-2) and TRBJ1-2; TRBD1 matches at 8 bases. CDR1 is LGHDT, CDR2 YNNKEL, per germline (reference sequence). Trimming at V came to 2 bases and at J to 6 bases, leaving 11 bases not matched to a gene. The length of the CDR3 is 16 residues. CDR3 sequence: CASSQPRQGLSNGYTF. In nucleotides, the CDR3 is TGTGCCAGCAGCCAACCGCGACAGGGGTTATCCAATGGCTACACCTTC.

The chain employs TRBV2 and TRBJ2-3; 11 positions agree with TRBD2. V trimming: 3 bases; J trimming: 9 bases; junction bases outside the gene matches: 8. This CDR3 spans 15 amino acids. In germline, CDR1 is SNHLY, CDR2 FYNNEI. CDR3 in DNA: TGTGCCAGCAGTGATATGTCTAGCGGGGGGCGGACGCAGTATTTT. It translates to CASSDMSSGGRTQYF.

The chain joins TRBV6-5 to TRBJ1-2; 9 bases line up with TRBD1. The CDR3 length is 14 residues. Germline trimming cut 6 bases from V and 7 bases from J; bases unmatched to any gene: 9. Germline CDR1 reads MNHEY; CDR2 reads SVGAGI. CDR3 DNA sequence: TGTGCCAGCAGACAACAAACAGGGGGCGGTGGCTACACCTTC. Amino acids: CASRQQTGGGGYTF.

The V call is TRBV10-2, the J call TRBJ1-2, with D perhaps TRBD1 (5 bases). The length of the CDR3 is 12 residues. Per germline, CDR1 WSHSY and CDR2 SAAADI. V was cut by 7 bases and J by 8 bases, with 14 bases left in between. In DNA, the CDR3 is TGCGCCAGCAACTCAGGGACTGGCGGCTACACCTTC. Protein: CASNSGTGGYTF.

This chain links TRBV5-6 with TRBJ1-2; D may be TRBD1 (5 bases). The V gene lost 1 base and the J gene lost 4 bases, with 11 bases spanning the gap. Germline V gene lookup returns CDR1 SGHDT and CDR2 YYEEEE. The CDR3 is 14 residues long. CDR3 in DNA: TGTGCCAGCAGCTTGACAGGTTTTACCTATGGCTACACCTTC. Protein sequence: CASSLTGFTYGYTF.